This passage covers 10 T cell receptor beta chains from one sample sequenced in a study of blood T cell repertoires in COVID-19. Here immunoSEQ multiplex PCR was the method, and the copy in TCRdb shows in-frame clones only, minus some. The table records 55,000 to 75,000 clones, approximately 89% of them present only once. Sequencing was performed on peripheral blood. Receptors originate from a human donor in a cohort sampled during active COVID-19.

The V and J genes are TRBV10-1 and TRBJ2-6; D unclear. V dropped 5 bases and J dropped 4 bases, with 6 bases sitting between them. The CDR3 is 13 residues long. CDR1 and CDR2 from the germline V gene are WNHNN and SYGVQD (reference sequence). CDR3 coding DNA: TGCGCCAGCAGTCCCGGGGGGGCCAACGTCCTGACTTTC. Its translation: CASSPGGANVLTF.

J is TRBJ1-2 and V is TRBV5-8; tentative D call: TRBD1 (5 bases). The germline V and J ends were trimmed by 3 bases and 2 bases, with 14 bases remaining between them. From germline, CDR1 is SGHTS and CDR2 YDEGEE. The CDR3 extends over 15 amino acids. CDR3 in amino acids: CASSSQGSSNYGYTF. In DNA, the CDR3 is TGTGCCAGCAGCTCTCAGGGATCATCGAACTATGGCTACACCTTC.

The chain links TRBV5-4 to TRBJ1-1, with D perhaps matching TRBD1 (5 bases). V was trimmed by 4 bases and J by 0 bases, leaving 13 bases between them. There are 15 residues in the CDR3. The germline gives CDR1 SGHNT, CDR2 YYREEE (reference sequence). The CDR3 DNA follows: TGTGCCAGCAGCCTGCCTCCAGGGATGAACACTGAAGCTTTCTTT. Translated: CASSLPPGMNTEAFF.

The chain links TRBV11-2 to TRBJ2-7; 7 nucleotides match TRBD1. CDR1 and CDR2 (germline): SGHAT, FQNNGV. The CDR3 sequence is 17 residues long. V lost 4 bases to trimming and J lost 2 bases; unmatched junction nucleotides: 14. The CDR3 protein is CASSSLSIRTGAYEQYF. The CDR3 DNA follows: TGTGCCAGCAGCTCCCTCTCGATCCGGACAGGTGCCTACGAGCAGTACTTC.

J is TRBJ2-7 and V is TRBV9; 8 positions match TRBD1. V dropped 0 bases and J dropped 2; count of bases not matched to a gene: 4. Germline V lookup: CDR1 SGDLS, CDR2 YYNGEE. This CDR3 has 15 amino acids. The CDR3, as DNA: TGTGCCAGCAGCGTAGGTTTGGGACAGGCCTACGAGCAGTACTTC. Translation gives CASSVGLGQAYEQYF.

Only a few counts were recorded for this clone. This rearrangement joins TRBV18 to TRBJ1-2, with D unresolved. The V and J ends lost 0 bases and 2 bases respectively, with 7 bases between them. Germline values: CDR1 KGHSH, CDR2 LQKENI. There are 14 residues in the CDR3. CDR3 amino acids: CASSPPTANYGYTF. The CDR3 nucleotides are TGTGCCAGCTCACCACCTACAGCAAACTATGGCTACACCTTC. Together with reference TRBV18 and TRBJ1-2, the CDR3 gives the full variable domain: NAGVMQNPRHLVRRRGQEARLRCSPMKGHSHVYWYRQLPEEGLKFMVYLQKENIIDESGMPKERFSAEFPKEGPSILRIQQVVRGDSAAYFCASSPPTANYGYTFGSGTRLTVV.

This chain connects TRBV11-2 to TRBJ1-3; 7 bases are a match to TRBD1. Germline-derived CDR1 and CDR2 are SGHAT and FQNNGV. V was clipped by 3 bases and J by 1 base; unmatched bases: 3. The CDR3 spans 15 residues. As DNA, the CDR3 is TGTGCCAGCAGCTTGCCGACAGGGTCTGGAAACACCATATATTTT. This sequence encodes CASSLPTGSGNTIYF. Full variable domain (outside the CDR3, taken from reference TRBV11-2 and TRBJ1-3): EAGVAQSPRYKIIEKRQSVAFWCNPISGHATLYWYQQILGQGPKLLIQFQNNGVVDDSQLPKDRFSAERLKGVDSTLKIQPAKLEDSAVYLCASSLPTGSGNTIYFGEGSWLTVV.

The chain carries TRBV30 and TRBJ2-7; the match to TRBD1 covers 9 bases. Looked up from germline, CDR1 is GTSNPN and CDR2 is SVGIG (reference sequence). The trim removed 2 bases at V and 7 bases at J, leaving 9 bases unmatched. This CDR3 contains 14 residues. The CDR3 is CAWSIRTGDLEQYF. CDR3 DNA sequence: TGTGCCTGGAGTATCAGGACAGGGGATTTAGAGCAGTACTTC.

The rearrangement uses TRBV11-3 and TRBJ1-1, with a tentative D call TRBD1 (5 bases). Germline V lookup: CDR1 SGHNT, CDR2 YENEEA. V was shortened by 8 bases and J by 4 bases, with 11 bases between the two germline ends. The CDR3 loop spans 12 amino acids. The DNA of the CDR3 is TGTGCCAGCCGGGGGGAAAGCACTGAAGCTTTCTTT. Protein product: CASRGESTEAFF.

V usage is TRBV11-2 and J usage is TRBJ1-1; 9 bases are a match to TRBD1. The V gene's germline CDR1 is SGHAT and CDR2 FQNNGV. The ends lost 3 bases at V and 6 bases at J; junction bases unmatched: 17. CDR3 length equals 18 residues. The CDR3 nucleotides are TGTGCCAGCAGCTTCCAATCCCTGGGACAGGGTCTTGTTGCTGAAGCTTTCTTT. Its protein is CASSFQSLGQGLVAEAFF.